These T cell receptor beta chains were read from a single sample in a study of blood T cell repertoires in COVID-19. This table comes from immunoSEQ multiplex PCR, and its TCRdb copy is limited to in-frame clones, with some not included. Among approximately 280,000 clones, 70% to 90% were seen once, and the ten largest hold around 10%. The sequenced material came from peripheral blood. These receptors came from a woman in her 70s with acute or convalescent COVID-19. CDR3s include the opening cysteine and the closing phenylalanine or tryptophan. D genes are given only for firm matches.

>-|TRBV11-2
CASSLDWTRITEAFF
>-|TRBV6-2/TRBV6-3
CASSYSSAARSNQPQHF
>TRBD1|TRBV2
CASGQGMRETQYF
>TRBD2|TRBV19
CASSIGLAGGNEQFF
>TRBD1|TRBV7-8
CASIQRMRTGGSYEQYF
>TRBD1|TRBV2
CASSDGTAYNEQFF
>-|TRBV5-1
CASSVQTYHRDGYNEQFF
>TRBD2|TRBV3-1/TRBV3-2
CASSQDPGLAGGERNEQFF
>-|TRBV2
CASTEGRSGGIQYF
>TRBD2|TRBV5-4
CASSLGASGGSYEQYF
>-|TRBV19
CASSTAVGGLLYNEQFF
>-|TRBV3-1/TRBV3-2
CASGFRGSGNTIYF
>-|TRBV19
CASASHGGQGGYTF
>TRBD1|TRBV7-8
CASSPNRDRDGYTF
>TRBD2|TRBV7-9
CASSRTSGGPPYF
>-|TRBV7-9
CASSRSEFYNEQFF
>TRBD1|TRBV7-9
CASSPPGTGGSYTQYF
>TRBD2|TRBV7-2
CASSLGPPRGGQDTQYF
>TRBD2|TRBV5-1
CASSTSGGAGDTQYF
>-|TRBV5-6
CASSLGGGAYGYTF
>-|TRBV5-3
CARSLANRGDTIYF
>TRBD1|TRBV5-5
CASSSGTASQVWKGEQYF
>-|TRBV11-2
CASSLDPDRTEAFF
>TRBD1|TRBV2
CASRRQGRPLEAFF
>TRBD1|TRBV18
CASSPGQGSANYGYTF
>TRBD1|TRBV12-3/TRBV12-4
CANGQGAHTEAFF
>-|TRBV29-1
CSVYGTNTDTQYF
>TRBD2|TRBV7-3
CASSRETSGYNEQFF
>TRBD1|TRBV4-1
CASSQGRDRGLTEAFF
>-|TRBV7-8
CASGLDSDSYEQYF
>-|TRBV9
CASSGTDLNTEAFF
>-|TRBV20-1
CSASRGGGSPLHF
>-|TRBV25-1
CASSESSHGYTF
>TRBD1|TRBV29-1
CSVTDRGDYGYTF
>TRBD1|TRBV5-6
CASRLRGTSNEQFF
>-|TRBV11-3
CASSLVGDGYTF
>TRBD1|TRBV28
CASSLGGTGRSGYTF
>-|TRBV20-1
CSASGEETQYF
>TRBD1|TRBV20-1
CSASPFSGTGGYEQYF
>-|TRBV21-1
CAGPPGTGNPYRNQPQHF